This T cell receptor (beta chain) is from a study of vaccination and CD4 T cells after COVID-19. Germline loops: CDR1 LNHNV, CDR2 YYDKDF (reference sequence). CDR3 length: 16 amino acids. V lost 5 bases and J 5 bases, leaving 19 bases between the germline ends. Notes on this clonotype: What it binds is not known.

Oncomine TCR Beta short-read sequencing was applied to DNA from cultured CD4+ T cells. In TCRdb, the PCR reads were re-called with MiXCR into one record per CDR3 protein. The repertoire consists of 15,000 to 20,000 distinct CDR3 sequences, with approximately 70% occurring once and the leading ten covering less than 7%. Treatment indicated: approximately 9-day PBMC culture with coronavirus spike peptide pools or control peptides (ViraFEST assay). ViraFEST relied on peptide pools to expand antigen-specific T cells; the TCRs were sequenced afterward. The authors cultured 2 million to 2.5 million PBMCs per well with 8.5 to 10 IU/ml IL-2 and roughly 9.3 ug/ml peptide pools.

This chain links TRBV15 with TRBJ2-1; no firm D call. The specimen was CD4+ T cells from blood, cultured in vitro. This sequence was found in a human donor who had recovered from COVID-19. The CDR3 sequence is CATSFNRAPGNNEQFF. The CDR3 bases are TGTGCCACCAGCTTCAACCGGGCCCCCGGAAACAATGAGCAGTTCTTC.